This T cell receptor (beta chain) was observed in a study of blood T cells in healthy people across ages. Study results and caveats: Naive CD4+ cell counts and diversity both ran higher in long-lived than in aged donors.

Around 9 milliliters of peripheral blood were drawn from each donor into EDTA-treated tubes. A second PCR, run for about 6 to 11 cycles, used a sample-barcoded 5' primer plus a J-beta primer mix. TCRdb ran MiXCR on the 5' RACE reads and lists one entry per CDR3 protein. The sample shows roughly 2 million distinct CDR3 sequences, 49% of them seen only once. In germline, CDR1 is DFQATT, CDR2 SNEGSKA (reference sequence). The CDR3 is 11 amino acids. Trimming took off 4 bases at V and 3 bases at J, with 6 bases between the two ends. This clonotype was detected a few times. Antigen: not known. The source is a woman in her thirties or forties in good health. This chain joins TRBV20-1 and TRBJ1-1; no reliable D call. The sequencing input was blood. CDR3: CSANPHTEAFF. CDR3 nucleotides: TGCAGTGCTAACCCCCACACTGAAGCTTTCTTT.